Listed below are T cell receptor beta chains from one sample, sequenced in a study of blood T cell repertoires in COVID-19. TCRdb's table, derived via immunoSEQ multiplex PCR, lists solely in-frame clones and lacks some. The data contain some 90,000 clones, approximately 85% of them singletons. The sample consisted of peripheral blood. These receptors were collected from a human donor in a cohort sampled during active COVID-19. Both conserved end residues are trimmed from each CDR3. Each record gives: CDR3 length, D gene, V gene, J gene, CDR3 protein. D genes are given only for firm matches.

12	TRBD2	TRBV9	TRBJ2-7	ASSSPGGPGEQY
10	-	TRBV3-1/TRBV3-2	TRBJ1-1	ASSQGATEAF
9	-	TRBV3-1/TRBV3-2	TRBJ1-5	ASGGNQPQH
12	TRBD1	TRBV15	TRBJ1-6	ATSLEQGNSPLH
13	TRBD2	TRBV7-8	TRBJ2-7	ASSLEAGGHYEQY
14	TRBD2	TRBV20-1	TRBJ2-4	SASASGGTRGYIQY
13	-	TRBV7-3	TRBJ1-1	ASSLTSQGNTEAF
13	TRBD2	TRBV5-1	TRBJ2-2	ASSLDAGVPGELF
12	-	TRBV5-1	TRBJ2-7	ASSLEGRRDEQY
12	TRBD2	TRBV28	TRBJ2-2	ASSLRGGTGELF
12	-	TRBV7-2	TRBJ2-2	ASSYSGGTGELF
11	TRBD2	TRBV4-3	TRBJ2-5	ASRLAGQETQY
14	-	TRBV15	TRBJ2-2	ATSRGPPSGTGELF
15	TRBD2	TRBV14	TRBJ2-3	ASSQDGSGILGDTQY
12	TRBD2	TRBV5-1	TRBJ2-2	ASSTGTSTGELF
11	-	TRBV25-1	TRBJ1-2	ASAGTDNYGYT
13	TRBD2	TRBV7-6	TRBJ2-7	ASSLTSGRAHEQY
13	TRBD1	TRBV6-6	TRBJ1-2	ASRERDRGTDGYT
14	TRBD1	TRBV5-4	TRBJ2-2	ASTLDRGLYGGELF
15	TRBD2	TRBV11-2	TRBJ2-1	ASSLVPGLAGDNEQF
12	-	TRBV29-1	TRBJ2-3	SGITRGRTDTQY
14	TRBD1	TRBV28	TRBJ2-5	ASSLIPRQGSETQY
9	-	TRBV20-1	TRBJ1-2	SASDSHGYT
11	TRBD1	TRBV30	TRBJ1-2	AWSHGTAYGYT
10	-	TRBV28	TRBJ1-5	ASIRGNQPQH
12	-	TRBV2	TRBJ1-4	ASSDEVWGEKLF